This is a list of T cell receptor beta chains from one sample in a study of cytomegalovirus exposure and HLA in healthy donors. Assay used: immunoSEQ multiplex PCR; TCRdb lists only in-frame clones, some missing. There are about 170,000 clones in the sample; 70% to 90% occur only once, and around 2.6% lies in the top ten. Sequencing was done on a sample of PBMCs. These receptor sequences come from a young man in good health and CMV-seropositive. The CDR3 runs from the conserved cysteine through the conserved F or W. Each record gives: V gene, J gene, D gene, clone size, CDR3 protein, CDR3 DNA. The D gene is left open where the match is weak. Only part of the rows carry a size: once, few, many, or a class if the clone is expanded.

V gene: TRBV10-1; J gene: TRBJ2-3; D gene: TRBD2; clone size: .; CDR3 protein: CASQREITDTQYF; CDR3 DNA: TGCGCCAGCCAGCGGGAAATCACAGATACGCAGTATTTT
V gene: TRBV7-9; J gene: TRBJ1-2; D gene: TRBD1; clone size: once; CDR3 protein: CSSSLGQGSYTF; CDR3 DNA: TGTTCCAGCAGTTTGGGACAGGGGAGCTACACCTTC
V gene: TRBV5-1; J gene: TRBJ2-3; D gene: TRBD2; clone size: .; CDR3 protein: CASSVGRGLAGDRADTQYF; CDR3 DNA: TGCGCCAGCAGCGTGGGACGGGGACTAGCGGGAGACAGGGCAGATACGCAGTATTTT
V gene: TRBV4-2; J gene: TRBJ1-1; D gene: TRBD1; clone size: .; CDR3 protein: CASSFRTGGDTEAFF; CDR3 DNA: TGTGCCAGCAGCTTCAGGACAGGCGGTGACACTGAAGCTTTCTTT
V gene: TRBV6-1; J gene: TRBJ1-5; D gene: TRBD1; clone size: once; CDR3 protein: CASTRQGGNQPQHF; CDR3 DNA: TGTGCCAGCACCCGACAGGGTGGAAATCAGCCCCAGCATTTT
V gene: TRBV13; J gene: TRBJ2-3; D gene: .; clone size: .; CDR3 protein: CASSPRDLSDTQYF; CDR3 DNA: TGTGCCAGCAGCCCGCGGGACCTTTCGGATACGCAGTATTTT
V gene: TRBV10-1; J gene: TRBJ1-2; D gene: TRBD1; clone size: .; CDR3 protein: CASSPGQGAYGYTF; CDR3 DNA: TGCGCCAGCAGCCCGGGACAGGGGGCCTATGGCTACACCTTC
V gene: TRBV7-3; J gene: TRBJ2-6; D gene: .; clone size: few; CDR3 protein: CASSFEASGANVLTF; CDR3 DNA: TGTGCCAGCAGCTTTGAAGCCTCTGGGGCCAACGTCCTGACTTTC
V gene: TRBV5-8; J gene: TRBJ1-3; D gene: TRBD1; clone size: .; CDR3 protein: CASSPQGAGNTIYF; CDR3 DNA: TGTGCCAGCAGCCCACAGGGGGCTGGAAACACCATATATTTT
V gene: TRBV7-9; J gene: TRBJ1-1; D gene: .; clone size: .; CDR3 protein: CASSALGVNTEAFF; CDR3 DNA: TGTGCCAGCAGCGCGTTAGGGGTGAACACTGAAGCTTTCTTT
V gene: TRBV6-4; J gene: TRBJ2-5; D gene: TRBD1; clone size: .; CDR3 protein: CASSRTGGSGETQYF; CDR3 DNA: TGTGCCAGCAGTAGGACAGGGGGCTCGGGAGAGACCCAGTACTTC
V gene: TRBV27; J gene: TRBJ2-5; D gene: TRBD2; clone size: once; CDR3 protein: CASRGLAGTQGSRETQYF; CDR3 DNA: TGTGCCAGCAGAGGACTAGCGGGGACACAAGGGTCGCGTGAGACCCAGTACTTC
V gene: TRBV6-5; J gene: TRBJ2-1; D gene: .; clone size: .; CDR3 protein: CASSVAASYNEQFF; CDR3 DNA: TGTGCCAGCAGTGTAGCGGCGTCCTACAATGAGCAGTTCTTC